The present TCR beta chain was sequenced within a study of T cell responses to AZD1222 COVID-19 vaccine. Findings and limits, study-wide: Spike-specific TCR breadth and depth both grew after two AZD1222 doses.

Repertoires were generated with immunoSEQ multiplex PCR, while TCRdb's copy carries only in-frame clones and drops some. Found here are more than 95,000 clones, more than 65% of them singletons; the top ten hold about a quarter. Regarding this clone: The antigen is undetermined.

The CDR3 runs 11 residues. The V and J ends lost 10 bases and 6 bases respectively, with 10 bases between them. The receptor's source is an adult who received the AZD1222 COVID-19 vaccine. Sequences were derived from peripheral blood, sampled 28 days after the second AZD1222 dose. The V and J genes are TRBV12-3 or TRBV12-4 and TRBJ2-1; no firm D call. The CDR3 is CATSPLNEQFF. CDR3 DNA sequence: TGTGCCACCTCCCCCCTCAATGAGCAGTTCTTC.